This note documents a single T cell receptor beta chain sequence. Its target is unknown. The data belong to a study of beta chain features in type 1 diabetes. Reverse transcribing all isolated RNA meant expressed TCRB transcripts were sequenced. Some clones are missing from TCRdb's copy, which holds only in-frame ones; the method was immunoSEQ multiplex PCR. The profile shows about 110,000 clones, about 40% of them singletons. Cells sorted by CD45RO/CCR7/CD25/CD127/CD95/CD27 comprised CD4+ naive, central memory, regulatory and stem cell-like memory cells. General observations from the study: Lower insertion and higher deletion counts appeared at VDJ junctions in type 1 diabetes patients.

V lost 4 bases to trimming and J lost 8 bases, with 12 bases between them. Germline V lookup: CDR1 SGHDT, CDR2 YYEEEE. The CDR3 spans 12 residues. The clonotype originates from a woman aged 18-35 years in good health. The chain joins TRBV5-6 to TRBJ1-2; D unclear. Sequencing was performed on stem cell memory CD4+ T cells from blood. The CDR3 nucleotides read TGTGCCAGCAGCCCGGGCCCGGGAGGCTACACCTTC. Amino acid sequence: CASSPGPGGYTF.